Listed here is a single T cell receptor beta chain. The data were taken from a study of shared clonotypes between healthy human individuals. Across the study: Each donor had three CD4 naive, three CD4 memory, two CD8 naive and one CD8 memory plate.

Only in-frame clones appear in the TCRdb table, and some are missing; sequencing was by immunoSEQ multiplex PCR. The repertoire holds roughly 1,500,000 clones, approximately 98% seen once, with about 0.45% in the top ten. Naive CD4+ cells were CD45RA-selected; the remaining cells were memory. CDR1 is SNHLY and CDR2 is FYNNEI in the germline V gene. V shed 9 bases, J shed 9 bases, and the junction held 5 bases outside the gene matches. The CDR3 contains 13 residues. The sequencing input was naive CD4+ T cells sorted from blood. Subset specified: CD45RA+ positively selected. V gene TRBV2 combines with J gene TRBJ2-1, with 13 bases identical to TRBD2. This sequence was found in a man aged 25-45 years in good health. CDR3 region: CARGLAGRFEQFF. CDR3 coding DNA: TGTGCCAGGGGACTAGCGGGAAGGTTTGAGCAGTTCTTC.